A selection of T cell receptor beta chains follows, all from one sample in a study of technical replicates of blood from several donors. Using immunoSEQ multiplex PCR, the repertoire was profiled, and TCRdb retains in-frame clones only, with some absent. The table lists roughly 87,000 clones, roughly 90% of them singletons. Material: T cells isolated from PBMCs. All receptors derive from a human donor in good health. Both conserved end residues are part of each CDR3. Each record gives: J gene, CDR3 length, V gene, D gene, clone size, CDR3 DNA, CDR3 protein. The D gene is left open where the match is weak. Rows may omit the clone size; those that give it use once, few, many or a size class.

>TRBJ2-7|16|TRBV4-2|NA|NA
TGTGCCAGCAGCCAGTTTCTTGAGCGGTCGGGTGGCGAGCAGTACTTC
CASSQFLERSGGEQYF
>TRBJ1-2|13|TRBV5-4|NA|once
TGTGCCAGCAGTTTTGGACAGAGCTATGGCTACACCTTC
CASSFGQSYGYTF
>TRBJ1-2|14|TRBV6-5|NA|NA
TGTGCCAGCAGTTACTCGCAGGGGTCCTATGGCTACACCTTC
CASSYSQGSYGYTF
>TRBJ2-7|14|TRBV25-1|TRBD1|NA
TGTGCCAGCAGTGAAACAGGGGGACTGGGCGAGCAGTACTTC
CASSETGGLGEQYF
>TRBJ1-1|14|TRBV13|NA|NA
TGTGCCAGCAGCTTGCAATTCAGGGACACTGAAGCTTTCTTT
CASSLQFRDTEAFF
>TRBJ2-3|18|TRBV11-2|TRBD2|NA
TGTGCCAGCAGCGTAGGGACTAGCGGGGAAAGTGGCACAGATACGCAGTATTTT
CASSVGTSGESGTDTQYF
>TRBJ2-3|16|TRBV27|TRBD2|NA
TGTGCCAGCAGGACCCTGGGACTAGCGTTCACAGATACGCAGTATTTT
CASRTLGLAFTDTQYF
>TRBJ1-1|14|TRBV10-2|TRBD1|NA
TGCGCCACCGGACAGGGCTTCTCCACTGGTGAAGCTTTCTTT
CATGQGFSTGEAFF
>TRBJ2-3|17|TRBV7-2|TRBD2|NA
TGTGCCAGCAGCCCCTACGCACTAGCGGGAGGCACAGATACGCAGTATTTT
CASSPYALAGGTDTQYF
>TRBJ1-3|15|TRBV5-4|TRBD1|NA
TGTGCCAGCAGCTCCGGGACAGGGCCAGGAAACACCATATATTTT
CASSSGTGPGNTIYF
>TRBJ1-5|14|TRBV5-8|NA|NA
TGTGCCAGCAGTCGGGGGGACACAAATCAGCCCCAGCATTTT
CASSRGDTNQPQHF
>TRBJ1-1|13|TRBV5-6|NA|NA
TGTGCCAGCAGCTTGGGATCTAGCACTGAAGCTTTCTTT
CASSLGSSTEAFF
>TRBJ2-5|16|TRBV6-5|TRBD2|NA
TGTGCCAGCAGTTCCCGACTAGCGGGAGGGCAAGAGACCCAGTACTTC
CASSSRLAGGQETQYF
>TRBJ2-3|15|TRBV5-1|NA|NA
TGCGCCAGCAGCTTGGTCGGGGTTAGCACAGATACGCAGTATTTT
CASSLVGVSTDTQYF
>TRBJ2-7|12|TRBV7-9|NA|NA
TGTGCCAGCAGCTTAGACAGGTGCGAGCAGTACTTC
CASSLDRCEQYF
>TRBJ2-7|15|TRBV5-5|NA|NA
TGTGCCAGCAGCTTGGACGGGGATATTGACTACGAGCAGTACTTC
CASSLDGDIDYEQYF
>TRBJ2-7|14|TRBV19|NA|NA
TGTGCCAGTAGACAGGCAGGATACTCCTACGAGCAGTACTTC
CASRQAGYSYEQYF
>TRBJ1-3|15|TRBV5-8|TRBD1|NA
TGTGCCAGCAGCTCCGGGACAGGTCCTGGAAACACCATATATTTT
CASSSGTGPGNTIYF
>TRBJ2-7|14|TRBV28|TRBD2|NA
TGTGCCAGCACCCTAGCGGGGCGCTCCTACGAGCAGTACTTC
CASTLAGRSYEQYF
>TRBJ2-7|15|TRBV27|TRBD1|NA
TGTGCCAGCAGCCCTAGGGACAGGAGCTCCTACGAGCAGTACTTC
CASSPRDRSSYEQYF
>TRBJ2-7|13|TRBV30|NA|NA
TGTGCCTGGACGAGGACATTCGCCTACGAGCAGTACTTC
CAWTRTFAYEQYF
>TRBJ1-6|13|TRBV30|TRBD1|NA
TGTGCCTGGAGCGGGACAGGGGAATCACCCCTCCACTTT
CAWSGTGESPLHF
>TRBJ2-7|19|TRBV7-6|NA|many
TGTGCCAGCAGCTTATACCCCCTCGGGGGAGCGGGTAGCTCCTACGAGCAGTACTTC
CASSLYPLGGAGSSYEQYF
>TRBJ2-3|15|TRBV5-1|NA|NA
TGCGCCAGCATATCTGGGGCAGGACCCACAGATACGCAGTATTTT
CASISGAGPTDTQYF
>TRBJ2-7|16|TRBV29-1|NA|NA
TGCAGCGTTGAAGCCCCTACTAGCCGGGGGAATTACGAGCAGTACTTC
CSVEAPTSRGNYEQYF
>TRBJ1-1|15|TRBV15|NA|few
TGTGCCACCAGCAGAGGGAGGGCTCTGAACACTGAAGCTTTCTTT
CATSRGRALNTEAFF
>TRBJ2-7|13|TRBV29-1|NA|once
TGCAGCGTTGGTCGCTCGGGGGATCGCGAGCAGTACTTC
CSVGRSGDREQYF
>TRBJ2-7|15|TRBV27|TRBD1|NA
TGTGCCAGCAGTTCCCTGGGACAGGGGGGCTACGAGCAGTACTTC
CASSSLGQGGYEQYF
>TRBJ2-3|12|TRBV9|NA|NA
TGTGCCAGCAGCGCGTCCACAGATACGCAGTATTTT
CASSASTDTQYF
>TRBJ1-1|14|TRBV6-1|NA|NA
TGTGCCAGCAGGACAGGAGGTATGAACACTGAAGCTTTCTTT
CASRTGGMNTEAFF
>TRBJ1-2|12|TRBV2|TRBD1|NA
TGTGCCAGCGAGGACAGGGGGGTTGGCTACACCTTC
CASEDRGVGYTF
>TRBJ2-2|16|TRBV9|TRBD2|NA
TGTGCCAGCAGCCCAGGACTAGCGGGAGAGCCCGGGGAGCTGTTTTTT
CASSPGLAGEPGELFF
>TRBJ2-2|16|TRBV5-6|TRBD2|NA
TGTGCCAGCAGCCATCAGACTAGCGGGAGCACCGGGGAGCTGTTTTTT
CASSHQTSGSTGELFF
>TRBJ2-5|15|TRBV15|TRBD2|NA
TGTGCCACCCGCCCGGGACTAGCGGGAGTCGAGACCCAGTACTTC
CATRPGLAGVETQYF
>TRBJ1-5|13|TRBV6-5|NA|NA
TGTGCCAGCAGTAACGGGGTCTATCAGCCCCAGCATTTT
CASSNGVYQPQHF
>TRBJ2-1|14|TRBV6-1|NA|NA
TGTGCCAGCATAGGGGCAAGCTCCTACAATGAGCAGTTCTTC
CASIGASSYNEQFF
>TRBJ2-2|17|TRBV7-8|TRBD1|NA
TGTGCCAGCAGCACAGTATACGGGACAGCGAACACCGGGGAGCTGTTTTTT
CASSTVYGTANTGELFF
>TRBJ1-1|16|TRBV7-3|NA|NA
TGTGCCAGCAGCGCCTATGGCAGGCCCATGAACACTGAAGCTTTCTTT
CASSAYGRPMNTEAFF